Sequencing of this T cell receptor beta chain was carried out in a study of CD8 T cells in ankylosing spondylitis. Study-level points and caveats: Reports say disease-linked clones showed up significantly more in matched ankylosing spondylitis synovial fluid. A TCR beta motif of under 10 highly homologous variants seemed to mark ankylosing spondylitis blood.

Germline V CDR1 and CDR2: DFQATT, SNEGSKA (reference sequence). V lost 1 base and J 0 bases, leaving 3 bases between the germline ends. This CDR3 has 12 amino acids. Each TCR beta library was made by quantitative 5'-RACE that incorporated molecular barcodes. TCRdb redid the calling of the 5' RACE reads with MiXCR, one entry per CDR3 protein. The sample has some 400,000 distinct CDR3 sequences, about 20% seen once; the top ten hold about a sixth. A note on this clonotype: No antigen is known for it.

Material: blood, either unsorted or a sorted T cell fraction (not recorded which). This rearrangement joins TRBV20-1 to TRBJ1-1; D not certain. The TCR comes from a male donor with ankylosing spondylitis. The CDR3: CSARAMNTEAFF. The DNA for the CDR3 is TGCAGTGCTAGAGCAATGAACACTGAAGCTTTCTTT.